These 31 T cell receptor beta chains came from one sample sequenced in a study of OX40 agonist ivuxolimab in advanced cancers. Clones were sequenced by immunoSEQ multiplex PCR, and TCRdb holds only the in-frame ones, with some missing. The data show tens of thousands of clones, around nine tenths seen once. The sample consisted of CD4+ or CD8+ T cells sorted from blood, taken in a trial of the OX40 agonist ivuxolimab. The source of these receptors is an adult with an advanced solid tumor such as melanoma, head and neck, liver or kidney cancer.

V and J are TRBV14 and TRBJ2-3, with TRBD1 matching over 8 bases. The germline CDR1 and CDR2 sequences are SGHDN and FVKESK. The CDR3 runs to 16 residues. Trimming cost V 0 bases and J 2 bases; bases outside gene matches: 4. CDR3 DNA: TGTGCCAGCAGCCAAGACAGGGGGCGAGTCACAGATACGCAGTATTTT. It codes for CASSQDRGRVTDTQYF.

This chain connects TRBV5-5 to TRBJ1-5, with 7 positions matching TRBD1. V gave up 1 base and J gave up 0 bases; unmatched junction bases: 4. CDR3 size: 16 residues. Germline loops: CDR1 SGHKS, CDR2 YYEKEE (reference sequence). Written as DNA, the CDR3 is TGTGCCAGCAGCTTGTTCGCAGGGGGTAGCAATCAGCCCCAGCATTTT. As protein: CASSLFAGGSNQPQHF.

The chain links TRBV18 to TRBJ2-1, with D hard to call. Germline lookup yields CDR1 KGHSH and CDR2 LQKENI. The CDR3 loop spans 13 amino acids. Trimming left V 3 bases short and J 8 bases short, with 11 bases between. The CDR3 loop is CASSPSLRDEQFF. The CDR3 region has the DNA TGTGCCAGCTCACCGTCGTTGCGCGATGAGCAGTTCTTC.

V and J are TRBV19 and TRBJ2-5; 9 nucleotides line up with TRBD2. J was trimmed by 1 base and V by 5 bases; bases with no gene match: 5. The CDR3 is 15 residues long. CDR1 and CDR2 from the germline V gene are LNHDA and SQIVND (reference sequence). The CDR3 DNA follows: TGTGCCAGTAGTGCCCTAGCGGGGCCCCAAGAGACCCAGTACTTC. As protein: CASSALAGPQETQYF.

J is TRBJ1-5 and V is TRBV25-1; 8 nucleotides line up with TRBD1. Germline V CDR1 and CDR2: MGHDK, SYGVNS. CDR3 size: 13 residues. CDR3 loop: CASGGQAHQPQHF. DNA for the CDR3: TGTGCAAGCGGGGGACAGGCTCATCAGCCCCAGCATTTT.

The chain links TRBV19 to TRBJ2-1; tentative D call: TRBD2 (6 bases). The CDR3 runs 15 residues. Trimming removed 3 bases at V and 4 bases at J, with 13 bases between. CDR1 LNHDA and CDR2 SQIVND come from the germline V gene (reference sequence). CDR3 coding DNA: TGTGCCAGTAGTATGTTTAGCGGAGGGTACAATGAGCAGTTCTTC. Translating gives CASSMFSGGYNEQFF.

The rearrangement uses TRBV18 and TRBJ1-1; 7 bases map to TRBD1. Germline V lookup: CDR1 KGHSH, CDR2 LQKENI. V shed 2 bases and J 7 bases; nucleotides not matched to a gene: 1. The CDR3 has 12 residues. Here the CDR3 reads CASSPGTVEAFF. In nucleotides, the CDR3 is TGTGCCAGCTCACCAGGGACAGTTGAAGCTTTCTTT. Variable domain in full (rest from reference TRBV18 and TRBJ1-1): NAGVMQNPRHLVRRRGQEARLRCSPMKGHSHVYWYRQLPEEGLKFMVYLQKENIIDESGMPKERFSAEFPKEGPSILRIQQVVRGDSAAYFCASSPGTVEAFFGQGTRLTVV.

The genes are TRBV7-9 and TRBJ1-1; D remains unclear. The germline CDR1 and CDR2 sequences are SEHNR and FQNEAQ (reference sequence). V shed 0 bases and J shed 2 bases, with 7 bases lying between them. This CDR3 spans 14 amino acids. Written as DNA, the CDR3 is TGTGCCAGCAGCTTAGCTCAGGTCAACACTGAAGCTTTCTTT. Its protein product is CASSLAQVNTEAFF.

This clone was seen a single time. The genes are TRBV11-2 and TRBJ2-1; 9 nucleotides agree with TRBD1. The CDR3 is 15 residues long. Germline CDR1 reads SGHAT; CDR2 reads FQNNGV. V lost 0 bases to trimming and J lost 9 bases; unmatched junction nucleotides: 6. The CDR3 reads CASSLDGGTGTEQFF. Written as DNA, the CDR3 is TGTGCCAGCAGCTTAGATGGGGGGACAGGGACTGAGCAGTTCTTC.

The V and J genes are TRBV5-1 and TRBJ2-1; 8 bases align to TRBD2. This CDR3 spans 14 amino acids. V gave up 3 bases and J gave up 9 bases; unmatched junction bases: 8. Germline V lookup: CDR1 SGHRS, CDR2 YFSETQ. As DNA, the CDR3 is TGCGCCAGCAGCTCCCCTCGGGGGGGGAGTGAGCAGTTCTTC. It is translated as CASSSPRGGSEQFF.

This rearrangement joins TRBV18 to TRBJ1-4; 8 nucleotides match TRBD1. Germline loops: CDR1 KGHSH, CDR2 LQKENI. The V gene end was trimmed by 6 bases and the J gene end by 9 bases; junction bases not matched to a gene: 6. The CDR3 loop spans 13 amino acids. The CDR3 loop is CASSQDRVKKLFF. DNA of the CDR3: TGTGCCAGCTCCCAGGACAGGGTTAAAAAACTGTTTTTT. The whole variable domain, filled in from reference TRBV18 and TRBJ1-4, reads NAGVMQNPRHLVRRRGQEARLRCSPMKGHSHVYWYRQLPEEGLKFMVYLQKENIIDESGMPKERFSAEFPKEGPSILRIQQVVRGDSAAYFCASSQDRVKKLFFGSGTQLSVL.

This chain links TRBV19 with TRBJ2-3; TRBD2 might be the D (5 bases). V was pared by 5 bases and J by 1 base, with 13 bases between. Germline loops: CDR1 LNHDA, CDR2 SQIVND (reference sequence). CDR3 length: 15 amino acids. The CDR3 reads CASSQLAAGTDTQYF. CDR3 in DNA: TGTGCCAGTAGTCAGTTGGCAGCGGGCACAGATACGCAGTATTTT.

The chain employs TRBV10-2 and TRBJ2-3; 8 nucleotides agree with TRBD2. The CDR3 spans 15 residues. Germline CDR1 and CDR2: WSHSY and SAAADI. V lost 9 bases and J lost 4; bases outside the gene matches: 12. CDR3: CASQSAGGTADTQYF. CDR3 nucleotides: TGCGCCAGTCAGAGTGCGGGAGGAACGGCAGATACGCAGTATTTT.

This chain uses TRBV6-1 with TRBJ2-5, with D unresolved. V was pared by 5 bases and J by 4 bases, with 8 bases between. CDR3 size: 12 residues. CDR1 is MNHNS, CDR2 SASEGT, per germline. The CDR3 here is CASSYHGETQYF. Here the CDR3 DNA reads TGTGCCAGCAGTTATCACGGAGAGACCCAGTACTTC.

J is TRBJ2-3 and V is TRBV5-8; TRBD1 matches at 7 bases. The CDR3 has 13 residues. The V gene's germline CDR1 is SGHTS and CDR2 YDEGEE. V shed 4 bases and J 5 bases; nucleotides not matched to a gene: 4. The CDR3 sequence: CASSQDRLDTQYF. CDR3 nucleotide sequence: TGTGCCAGCAGCCAGGACAGGTTAGATACGCAGTATTTT.

The V gene is TRBV30, the J gene TRBJ1-1, with unresolved D. Trimming removed 5 bases at V and 0 bases at J, with 7 bases between. The CDR3 runs to 12 residues. Germline V gene data show CDR1 as GTSNPN and CDR2 as SVGIG (reference sequence). CDR3: CAWGPVNTEAFF. The CDR3 DNA follows: TGTGCCTGGGGGCCGGTGAACACTGAAGCTTTCTTT.

The chain recombines TRBV6-5 with TRBJ1-3, with TRBD1 as a possible D gene (6 bases). Germline V gene sequence: CDR1 MNHEY, CDR2 SVGAGI. Trimming took off 6 bases at V and 2 bases at J, with 14 bases between the two ends. CDR3 size: 15 residues. The CDR3 nucleotides are TGTGCCAGCAGCTCGGACAGAAAAACTGGAAACACCATATATTTT. It codes for CASSSDRKTGNTIYF.

J is TRBJ1-2 and V is TRBV28; D is undetermined. The germline V gene encodes CDR1 MDHEN and CDR2 SYDVKM. Trimming left V 6 bases short and J 2 bases short, with 4 bases between. The CDR3 sequence is 11 residues long. Written as DNA, the CDR3 is TGTGCCAGCAGCCTAAACTATGGCTACACCTTC. Its translation: CASSLNYGYTF.

The chain uses TRBV6-5 and TRBJ1-4, with 8 bases lining up with TRBD1. J was trimmed by 8 bases and V by 6 bases; bases with no gene match: 11. In germline, CDR1 is MNHEY, CDR2 SVGAGI. The CDR3 contains 15 residues. The CDR3 here is CASSRGQGLREKLFF. The CDR3 DNA sequence: TGTGCCAGCAGCCGAGGACAGGGCTTAAGGGAAAAACTGTTTTTT.

V is TRBV18 and J is TRBJ2-1; the match to TRBD2 covers 9 bases. J was trimmed by 9 bases and V by 1 base; bases with no gene match: 1. Germline CDR1 KGHSH, CDR2 LQKENI. This CDR3 has 13 residues. CDR3 protein: CASSPLLAGEQFF. DNA for the CDR3: TGTGCCAGCTCACCACTACTAGCGGGTGAGCAGTTCTTC. The whole variable domain, filled in from reference TRBV18 and TRBJ2-1, reads NAGVMQNPRHLVRRRGQEARLRCSPMKGHSHVYWYRQLPEEGLKFMVYLQKENIIDESGMPKERFSAEFPKEGPSILRIQQVVRGDSAAYFCASSPLLAGEQFFGPGTRLTVL.

The V call is TRBV28, the J call TRBJ2-1; 11 bases fit TRBD2. The V segment lost 6 bases and the J segment 8 bases; nucleotides outside the gene matches: 9. Germline-derived CDR1 and CDR2 are MDHEN and SYDVKM. CDR3 length equals 15 residues. CDR3 sequence (DNA): TGTGCCAGCAGATTAGCGGGGGGGAATTTGCATGAGCAGTTCTTC. It encodes CASRLAGGNLHEQFF.

This chain joins TRBV27 and TRBJ1-5, with a possible D match to TRBD1 (5 bases). Trimming took 3 bases from V and 4 from J, leaving 13 bases between them. Germline CDR1 reads MNHEY; CDR2 reads SMNVEV (reference sequence). The CDR3 runs 15 residues. CDR3 region: CASSFGQGRNQPQHF. The CDR3 DNA sequence: TGTGCCAGCAGTTTTGGGCAGGGACGGAATCAGCCCCAGCATTTT.

This clone was detected once. V is TRBV5-5 and J is TRBJ1-3; 7 nucleotides agree with TRBD1. With 1 base clipped from V and 1 base from J, the junction kept 8 bases outside the gene matches. Germline CDR1 is SGHKS and CDR2 is YYEKEE (reference sequence). CDR3 length: 17 residues. The CDR3 loop reads CASSLTGALFSGNTIYF. In nucleotides, the CDR3 is TGTGCCAGCAGCTTGACAGGGGCGTTGTTTTCTGGAAACACCATATATTTT.

The chain carries TRBV13 and TRBJ1-1; the match to TRBD1 covers 8 bases. Germline V gives CDR1 PRHDT, CDR2 FYEKMQ (reference sequence). V trimming: 4 bases; J trimming: 6 bases; junction bases outside the gene matches: 7. The CDR3 is 14 amino acids. Here the CDR3 DNA reads TGTGCCAGCAGCTCGGGGACAGGAGCCTCTGAAGCTTTCTTT. Its protein is CASSSGTGASEAFF.

The rearrangement joins TRBV6-1 to TRBJ1-1; TRBD1 might be the D (5 bases). CDR3 length: 15 residues. V was cut by 7 bases and J by 1 base, with 16 bases left in between. Germline CDR1 reads MNHNS; CDR2 reads SASEGT. The CDR3 here is CASIRDVRSNTEAFF. The CDR3 DNA sequence: TGTGCCAGCATACGGGACGTGAGGTCGAACACTGAAGCTTTCTTT.

The chain links TRBV7-2 to TRBJ1-5; D ambiguous. The germline V gene encodes CDR1 SGHTA and CDR2 FQGNSA. This CDR3 has 12 residues. Trimming removed 5 bases from V and 4 bases from J, with 6 bases in between. CDR3 amino acids: CASSRTNQPQHF. The CDR3 bases are TGTGCCAGCAGCCGAACAAATCAGCCCCAGCATTTT.

The sample holds a few counts of this clone. The V call is TRBV7-2, the J call TRBJ1-1; D is perhaps TRBD1 (5 bases). The ends were cut back, 0 bases at V and 4 bases at J, with 9 bases in the middle. This CDR3 spans 14 amino acids. Germline assignment: CDR1 SGHTA and CDR2 FQGNSA. Here the CDR3 DNA reads TGTGCCAGCAGCTTAGCAGGGGCGGGCACTGAAGCTTTCTTT. Amino acid sequence: CASSLAGAGTEAFF.

V is TRBV30 and J is TRBJ2-7, with 8 bases aligning to TRBD2. CDR1 GTSNPN and CDR2 SVGIG come from the germline V gene (reference sequence). Trimming took 4 bases from V and 6 from J; bases not matched to a gene: 11. The CDR3 length is 14 residues. The CDR3 nucleotides are TGTGCCTGGACTCGGGGGGGCGTGGTCTCCGAGCAGTACTTC. Residues: CAWTRGGVVSEQYF.

The chain carries TRBV2 and TRBJ2-3, with D unclear. The CDR3 has 15 amino acids. Looked up from germline, CDR1 is SNHLY and CDR2 is FYNNEI. Trimming removed 3 bases at V and 2 bases at J, with 12 bases between. CDR3 in amino acids: CASSEVGRATDTQYF. In nucleotides, the CDR3 is TGTGCCAGCAGTGAGGTTGGCAGAGCCACAGATACGCAGTATTTT.

The chain is built from TRBV27 and TRBJ2-3; the D is unclear. This CDR3 contains 13 residues. The V gene lost 4 bases and the J gene lost 0 bases, with 5 bases spanning the gap. CDR1 is MNHEY and CDR2 is SMNVEV in the germline V gene (reference sequence). CDR3 in amino acids: CASSSHSTDTQYF. DNA of the CDR3: TGTGCCAGCAGTTCCCATAGCACAGATACGCAGTATTTT.

The chain links TRBV5-8 to TRBJ1-5; no firm D call. The germline CDR1 and CDR2 sequences are SGHTS and YDEGEE. The germline V and J ends were trimmed by 4 bases and 2 bases, with 10 bases remaining between them. The CDR3 loop spans 14 amino acids. The CDR3 spells CASSGKGGNQPQHF. CDR3 nucleotide sequence: TGTGCCAGCAGCGGAAAGGGCGGCAATCAGCCCCAGCATTTT. Supplemented by reference TRBV5-8 and TRBJ1-5, the full variable domain reads EAGVTQSPTHLIKTRGQQATLRCSPISGHTSVYWYQQALGLGLQFLLWYDEGEERNRGNFPPRFSGRQFPNYSSELNVNALELEDSALYLCASSGKGGNQPQHFGDGTRLSIL.